The source of this TCR beta chain is a study of T cells of healthy individuals. This clonotype turned up a few times. TCRdb processed the 5' RACE reads anew with MiXCR; each CDR3 protein has one entry. The sample carries about 40,000 distinct CDR3 sequences, about 4.5% recorded once. The CDR3 consists of 14 residues. V was clipped by 2 bases and J by 3 bases, with 9 bases between them. CDR1 is LGHDT and CDR2 is YNNKEL in the germline V gene (reference sequence). This sequence joins TRBV3-1 and TRBJ2-3; either TRBD1 or TRBD2 may supply D (6 bases each). The sequence derives from a human donor in good health. CDR3 in amino acids: CASSQRGRTDTQYF. DNA for the CDR3: TGTGCCAGCAGCCAAAGGGGGAGGACAGATACGCAGTATTTT.